This is a list of T cell receptor beta chains from one sample in a study of T cell responses to AZD1222 COVID-19 vaccine. Generated by immunoSEQ multiplex PCR, the TCRdb table keeps only in-frame clones and is missing some. The sample shows approximately 50,000 clones, approximately 86% of them seen only once. Sequences were derived from peripheral blood, sampled 28 days after the second AZD1222 dose. The receptors originated from an adult who received the AZD1222 COVID-19 vaccine. Both conserved end residues are part of each CDR3. The order of the fields is D gene, V gene, J gene, clone size, CDR3 protein, CDR3 DNA. D genes are given only for firm matches. Clone size appears in some rows only: once, few, many, or a class for an expanded clone.

TRBD2,TRBV20-1,TRBJ2-3,.,CSASLSGVGDTQYF,TGCAGTGCTAGTCTTAGCGGGGTGGGAGATACGCAGTATTTT
TRBD2,TRBV6-2/TRBV6-3,TRBJ2-4,.,CASSYSNLAENIQYF,TGTGCCAGCAGTTACTCAAACCTAGCGGAAAACATTCAGTACTTC
TRBD2,TRBV20-1,TRBJ2-7,.,CSASGLAGTYEQYF,TGCAGTGCTAGTGGACTAGCGGGAACCTACGAGCAGTACTTC
.,TRBV19,TRBJ2-7,.,CASSLGGRASSSYEQYF,TGTGCCAGTAGTTTGGGAGGACGGGCCTCTAGCTCCTACGAGCAGTACTTC
.,TRBV7-9,TRBJ2-5,.,CASSFTSPETQYF,TGTGCCAGCAGCTTTACTTCCCCAGAGACCCAGTACTTC
.,TRBV6-1,TRBJ2-7,.,CASSEGHPSIYEQYF,TGTGCCAGCAGTGAAGGACATCCATCGATCTACGAGCAGTACTTC
TRBD2,TRBV7-3,TRBJ2-1,.,CASSLNPGGNNEQFF,TGTGCCAGCAGCTTAAATCCGGGGGGTAACAATGAGCAGTTCTTC
TRBD2,TRBV10-2,TRBJ2-7,.,CASSGTSGSYEQYF,TGCGCCAGCTCCGGGACTAGCGGCTCCTACGAGCAGTACTTC
.,TRBV5-4,TRBJ1-1,.,CASSLGARHQNTEAFF,TGTGCCAGCAGCTTGGGGGCGAGACACCAGAACACTGAAGCTTTCTTT
TRBD2,TRBV27,TRBJ2-1,few,CASTLAGPSYNEQFF,TGTGCCAGCACCCTAGCGGGTCCCTCCTACAATGAGCAGTTCTTC
TRBD2,TRBV6-5,TRBJ2-1,.,CASSYSPSGVYNEQFF,TGTGCCAGCAGTTACTCCCCCAGCGGGGTCTACAATGAGCAGTTCTTC
.,TRBV6-5,TRBJ1-3,.,CASRRTGSGNTIYF,TGTGCCAGCAGAAGGACCGGGTCTGGAAACACCATATATTTT
TRBD1,TRBV11-2,TRBJ1-6,.,CASSFRQGSAYNSPLHF,TGTGCCAGCAGCTTCCGACAGGGATCCGCCTATAATTCACCCCTCCACTTT
TRBD2,TRBV9,TRBJ2-3,once,CASSLTSGVQDTQYF,TGTGCCAGCAGTCTTACTAGCGGGGTACAAGATACGCAGTATTTT
.,TRBV5-1,TRBJ1-5,.,CASRGQENQPQHF,TGCGCCAGCAGGGGGCAGGAGAATCAGCCCCAGCATTTT
.,TRBV3-1/TRBV3-2,TRBJ1-3,.,CASSQTQANTIYF,TGTGCCAGCAGCCAGACTCAGGCAAACACCATATATTTT
.,TRBV7-9,TRBJ1-1,.,CASSPARAAMNTEAFF,TGTGCCAGCAGCCCTGCGAGGGCGGCAATGAACACTGAAGCTTTCTTT
TRBD2,TRBV4-3,TRBJ2-1,.,CASSQDPIIAGGPSGEQFF,TGCGCCAGCAGCCAAGATCCAATAATAGCGGGAGGGCCTTCCGGTGAGCAGTTCTTC
.,TRBV30,TRBJ2-1,.,CAWSRTPPPEQFF,TGTGCCTGGAGCAGGACACCGCCCCCCGAGCAGTTCTTC
.,TRBV7-2,TRBJ1-6,.,CASSLPSQPTLHF,TGTGCCAGCAGCTTACCCTCCCAACCCACCCTCCACTTT
TRBD1,TRBV25-1,TRBJ1-1,.,CASLRSGTDEAFF,TGTGCCAGTCTTCGTTCCGGGACAGATGAAGCTTTCTTT
TRBD2,TRBV6-5,TRBJ2-1,.,CASSPRLAGNEQFF,TGTGCCAGCAGTCCCCGACTAGCGGGAAATGAGCAGTTCTTC
.,TRBV5-1,TRBJ1-1,.,CASSLTGSPTLGAFF,TGCGCCAGCAGCTTGACCGGTTCTCCCACCTTAGGAGCTTTCTTT
.,TRBV2,TRBJ2-1,once,CASSVGLYNEQFF,TGTGCCAGCAGCGTGGGACTCTACAATGAGCAGTTCTTC
.,TRBV5-1,TRBJ1-6,.,CASSLDRAASSYNSPLHF,TGCGCCAGCAGCTTGGACCGGGCCGCAAGCTCCTATAATTCACCCCTCCACTTT
.,TRBV11-1,TRBJ2-1,.,CASSLGADYNEQFF,TGTGCCAGCAGCTTAGGAGCGGATTACAATGAGCAGTTCTTC
.,TRBV15,TRBJ1-5,.,CATSSYRSSGNQPQHF,TGTGCCACCAGCAGTTACAGGAGCTCTGGCAATCAGCCCCAGCATTTT
.,TRBV9,TRBJ2-3,once,CASSVQDSTDTQYF,TGTGCCAGCAGCGTACAGGATTCAACAGATACGCAGTATTTT
TRBD2,TRBV19,TRBJ2-3,.,CASSGRAGADTQYF,TGTGCCAGTAGCGGGAGGGCCGGGGCAGATACGCAGTATTTT
.,TRBV5-1,TRBJ2-7,.,CASSDYNSYEQYF,TGCGCCAGCAGCGATTACAACTCCTACGAGCAGTACTTC
.,TRBV29-1,TRBJ1-2,few,CSVGREGGYTF,TGCAGCGTTGGGCGAGAGGGAGGCTACACCTTC
.,TRBV4-1,TRBJ1-6,.,CASSQDPGFSYNSPLHF,TGCGCCAGCAGCCAAGATCCGGGGTTCTCCTATAATTCACCCCTCCACTTT
TRBD1,TRBV11-2,TRBJ1-1,.,CASSETDRITTEAFF,TGTGCCAGCAGCGAAACGGACAGGATAACCACTGAAGCTTTCTTT
.,TRBV7-2,TRBJ2-7,.,CASSLSTSNEQYF,TGTGCCAGCAGCTTATCAACTAGCAACGAGCAGTACTTC
.,TRBV9,TRBJ2-5,.,CASSLWSGDQETQYF,TGTGCCAGCAGCCTATGGTCGGGAGACCAAGAGACCCAGTACTTC
.,TRBV27,TRBJ2-3,.,CASSSQGGPSDTQYF,TGTGCCAGCAGTTCTCAGGGCGGCCCCTCAGATACGCAGTATTTT
.,TRBV3-1/TRBV3-2,TRBJ1-6,.,CASSQWTQSPLHF,TGTGCCAGCAGCCAATGGACCCAGTCACCCCTCCACTTT
TRBD1,TRBV6-5,TRBJ2-5,.,CASSYSGTGLPETQYF,TGTGCCAGCAGTTATTCCGGGACAGGGTTGCCCGAGACCCAGTACTTC
.,TRBV12-3/TRBV12-4,TRBJ1-2,.,CASRIQGVYGYTF,TGTGCCAGCAGGATACAGGGCGTCTATGGCTACACCTTC
.,TRBV18,TRBJ1-2,.,CASSPGAPSRGYTF,TGTGCCAGCTCACCGGGGGCTCCAAGCAGGGGCTACACCTTC
TRBD1,TRBV7-6,TRBJ2-7,.,CASSRGGASSYEQYF,TGTGCCAGCAGCCGAGGGGGCGCGAGCTCCTACGAGCAGTACTTC
.,TRBV5-5,TRBJ2-2,few,CASSPDLTQRELFF,TGTGCCAGCAGCCCGGACCTGACCCAAAGGGAGCTGTTTTTT
.,TRBV12-3/TRBV12-4,TRBJ2-2,.,CASRESGELFF,TGTGCCAGCAGGGAATCCGGGGAGCTGTTTTTT
.,TRBV9,TRBJ2-2,.,CASSVDPNTGELFF,TGTGCCAGCAGCGTCGACCCGAACACCGGGGAGCTGTTTTTT
TRBD1,TRBV3-1/TRBV3-2,TRBJ1-2,.,CASSQAGTGPNYGYTF,TGTGCCAGCAGCCAAGCCGGGACAGGGCCTAACTATGGCTACACCTTC
.,TRBV5-5,TRBJ1-6,.,CASSFGRSSYNSPLHF,TGTGCCAGCAGCTTCGGACGAAGCTCCTATAATTCACCCCTCCACTTT
.,TRBV5-5,TRBJ2-7,.,CASSVLTGPYEQYF,TGTGCCAGCAGCGTGCTGACAGGTCCCTACGAGCAGTACTTC
TRBD2,TRBV28,TRBJ2-1,.,CASSPSGGAYNEQFF,TGTGCCAGCAGCCCGAGCGGGGGGGCCTACAATGAGCAGTTCTTC
.,TRBV28,TRBJ2-5,.,CASTTGTQETQYF,TGTGCCAGCACCACTGGGACCCAAGAGACCCAGTACTTC
.,TRBV6-5,TRBJ1-2,few,CASSPRRYYGYTF,TGTGCCAGCAGCCCCAGGAGGTACTATGGCTACACCTTC
.,TRBV6-5,TRBJ2-2,.,CASSRKQMNTGELFF,TGTGCCAGCAGTCGAAAACAGATGAACACCGGGGAGCTGTTTTTT
.,TRBV30,TRBJ1-4,.,CAWSVLGGGDEKLFF,TGTGCCTGGAGTGTACTTGGTGGGGGGGATGAAAAACTGTTTTTT
.,TRBV4-3,TRBJ2-1,.,CASSQDGGQSYNEQFF,TGCGCCAGCAGCCAAGACGGGGGACAGTCCTACAATGAGCAGTTCTTC
.,TRBV28,TRBJ2-7,.,CASSGYRATYEQYF,TGTGCCAGCAGTGGGTACCGGGCAACCTACGAGCAGTACTTC